This TCR beta chain appears in the sequencing data of a study of human T cells and chemical hapten exposure. Noted time point: patch test 3, about 24 weeks after DPC sensitization. This sample's treatment: therapeutic diphenylcyclopropenone sensitization with weekly scalp DPC. The drawing of blood occurred before each patch test was applied. The sample holds many counts of this clonotype. The V end lost 6 bases, the J end lost 3 bases, and 9 bases lay between the germline ends. The CDR3 contains 13 residues. During construction of the library, unique molecular identifiers were attached to individual cDNA molecules for quantitative, reproducible TCR counting. TCRdb fed the RACE reads into MiXCR, producing one record per CDR3 protein. The repertoire holds about 190,000 distinct CDR3 sequences, with approximately 24% as singletons.

The sequenced sample was whole blood, obtained in connection with sensitization to the hapten diphenylcyclopropenone (DPC). V and J are TRBV12-3 or TRBV12-4 and TRBJ1-5; the D is unclear. This receptor was obtained from a woman between 40 and 55 years old with alopecia areata. Some clones in this sample may be carry-over from other donors' samples. DNA for the CDR3: TGTGCCAGCAGATGGGCGCTCAATCAGCCCCAGCATTTT. Translating it yields CASRWALNQPQHF.